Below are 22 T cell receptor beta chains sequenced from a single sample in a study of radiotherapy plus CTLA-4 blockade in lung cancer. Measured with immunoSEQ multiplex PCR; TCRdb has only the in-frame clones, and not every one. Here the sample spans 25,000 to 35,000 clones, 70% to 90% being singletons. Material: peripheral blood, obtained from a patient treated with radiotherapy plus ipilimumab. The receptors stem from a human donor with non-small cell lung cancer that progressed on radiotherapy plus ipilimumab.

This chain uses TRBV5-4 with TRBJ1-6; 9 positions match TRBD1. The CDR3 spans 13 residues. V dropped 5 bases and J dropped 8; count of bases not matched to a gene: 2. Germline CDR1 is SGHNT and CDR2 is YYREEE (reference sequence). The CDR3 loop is CASSRTGDSPLHF. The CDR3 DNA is TGTGCCAGCAGTAGGACAGGGGATTCACCCCTCCACTTT.

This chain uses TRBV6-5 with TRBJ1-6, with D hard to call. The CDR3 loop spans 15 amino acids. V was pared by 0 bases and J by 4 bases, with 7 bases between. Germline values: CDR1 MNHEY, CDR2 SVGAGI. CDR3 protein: CASSYSIEYNSPLHF. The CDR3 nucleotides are TGTGCCAGCAGTTACTCAATTGAGTATAATTCACCCCTCCACTTT.

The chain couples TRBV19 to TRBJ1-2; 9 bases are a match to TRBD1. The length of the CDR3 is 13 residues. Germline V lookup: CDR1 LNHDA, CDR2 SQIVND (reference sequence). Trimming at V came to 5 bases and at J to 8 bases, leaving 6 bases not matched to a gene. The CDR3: CASSSTGGGGYTF. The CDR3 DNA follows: TGTGCCAGTAGTTCCACAGGGGGCGGCGGCTACACCTTC.

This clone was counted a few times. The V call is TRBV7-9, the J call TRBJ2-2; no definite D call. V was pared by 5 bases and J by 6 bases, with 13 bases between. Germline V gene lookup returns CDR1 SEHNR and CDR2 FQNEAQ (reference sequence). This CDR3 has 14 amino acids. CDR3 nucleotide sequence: TGTGCCAGCAGCGCCACCGGTTTAGCCGGGGAGCTGTTTTTT. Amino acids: CASSATGLAGELFF.

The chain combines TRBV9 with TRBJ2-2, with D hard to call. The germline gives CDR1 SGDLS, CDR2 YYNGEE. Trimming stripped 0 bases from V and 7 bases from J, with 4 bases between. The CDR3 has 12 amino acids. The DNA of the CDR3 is TGTGCCAGCAGCGTAGTAAACGGGGAGCTGTTTTTT. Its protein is CASSVVNGELFF.

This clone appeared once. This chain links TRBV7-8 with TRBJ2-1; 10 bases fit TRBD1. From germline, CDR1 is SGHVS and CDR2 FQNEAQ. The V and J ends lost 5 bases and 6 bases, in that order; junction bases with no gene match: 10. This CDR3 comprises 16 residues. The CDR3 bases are TGTGCCAGCAGCCCCCCCGGGGGGACAGGGGTCAATGAGCAGTTCTTC. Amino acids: CASSPPGGTGVNEQFF.

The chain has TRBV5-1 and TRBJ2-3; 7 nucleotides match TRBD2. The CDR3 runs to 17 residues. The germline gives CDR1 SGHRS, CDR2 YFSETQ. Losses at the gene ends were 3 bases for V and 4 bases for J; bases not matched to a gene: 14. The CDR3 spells CASSWGVPGGGADTQYF. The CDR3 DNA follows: TGCGCCAGCAGCTGGGGGGTTCCGGGGGGAGGCGCAGATACGCAGTATTTT. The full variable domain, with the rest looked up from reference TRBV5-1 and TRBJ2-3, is KAGVTQTPRYLIKTRGQQVTLSCSPISGHRSVSWYQQTPGQGLQFLFEYFSETQRNKGNFPGRFSGRQFSNSRSEMNVSTLELGDSALYLCASSWGVPGGGADTQYFGPGTRLTVL.

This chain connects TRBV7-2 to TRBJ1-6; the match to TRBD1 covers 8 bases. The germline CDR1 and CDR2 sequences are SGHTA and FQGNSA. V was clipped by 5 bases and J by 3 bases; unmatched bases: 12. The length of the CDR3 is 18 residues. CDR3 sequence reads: CASSELRDRRYYNSPLHF. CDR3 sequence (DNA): TGTGCCAGCAGCGAGCTAAGGGACAGGAGGTACTATAATTCACCCCTCCACTTT.

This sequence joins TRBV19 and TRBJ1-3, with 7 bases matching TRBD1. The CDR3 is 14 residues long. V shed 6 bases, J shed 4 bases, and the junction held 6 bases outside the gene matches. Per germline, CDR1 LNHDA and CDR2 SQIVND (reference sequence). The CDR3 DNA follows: TGTGCCAGTAGGAGACAGGGATCGGGAAACACCATATATTTT. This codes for CASRRQGSGNTIYF. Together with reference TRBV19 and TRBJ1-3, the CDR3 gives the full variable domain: DGGITQSPKYLFRKEGQNVTLSCEQNLNHDAMYWYRQDPGQGLRLIYYSQIVNDFQKGDIAEGYSVSREKKESFPLTVTSAQKNPTAFYLCASRRQGSGNTIYFGEGSWLTVV.

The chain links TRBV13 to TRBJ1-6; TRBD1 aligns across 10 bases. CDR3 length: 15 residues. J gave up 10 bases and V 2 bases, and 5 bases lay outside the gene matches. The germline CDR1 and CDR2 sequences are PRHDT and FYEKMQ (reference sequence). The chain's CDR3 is CASSLPGQGGSPLHF. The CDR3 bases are TGTGCCAGCAGCTTACCCGGACAGGGGGGCTCACCCCTCCACTTT.

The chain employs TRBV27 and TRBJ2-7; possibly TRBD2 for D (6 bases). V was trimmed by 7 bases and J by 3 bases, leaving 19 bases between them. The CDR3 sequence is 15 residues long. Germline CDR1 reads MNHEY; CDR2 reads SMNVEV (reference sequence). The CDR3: CASTSRGSGFYEQYF. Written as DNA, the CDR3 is TGTGCCAGCACCTCAAGGGGTAGCGGTTTCTACGAGCAGTACTTC.

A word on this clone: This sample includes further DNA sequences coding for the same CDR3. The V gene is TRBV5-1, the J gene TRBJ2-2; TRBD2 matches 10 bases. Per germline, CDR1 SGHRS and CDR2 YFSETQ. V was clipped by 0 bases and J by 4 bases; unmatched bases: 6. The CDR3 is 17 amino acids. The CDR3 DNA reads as TGCGCCAGCAGCTTGGCTGGTAGCGGGGGGAGCACCGGGGAGCTGTTTTTT. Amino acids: CASSLAGSGGSTGELFF.

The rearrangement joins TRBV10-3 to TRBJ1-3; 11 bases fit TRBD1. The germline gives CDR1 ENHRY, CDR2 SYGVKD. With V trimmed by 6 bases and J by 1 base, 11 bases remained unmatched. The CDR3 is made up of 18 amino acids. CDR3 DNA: TGTGCCATCAGGCCGGGACAGGGGGAAAAGCGTTCTGGAAACACCATATATTTT. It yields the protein CAIRPGQGEKRSGNTIYF.

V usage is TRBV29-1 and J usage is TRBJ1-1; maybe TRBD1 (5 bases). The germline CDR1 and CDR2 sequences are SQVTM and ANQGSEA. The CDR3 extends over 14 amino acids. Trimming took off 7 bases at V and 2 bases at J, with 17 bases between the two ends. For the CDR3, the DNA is TGCAGCGCCTCCGTTGCGGGGGGTAACACTGAAGCTTTCTTT. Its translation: CSASVAGGNTEAFF.

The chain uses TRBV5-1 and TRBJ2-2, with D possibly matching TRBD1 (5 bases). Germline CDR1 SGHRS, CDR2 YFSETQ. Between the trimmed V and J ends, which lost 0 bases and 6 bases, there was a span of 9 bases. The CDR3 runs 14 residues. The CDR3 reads CASSLGQIAGELFF. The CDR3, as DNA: TGCGCCAGCAGCTTGGGACAGATCGCCGGGGAGCTGTTTTTT.

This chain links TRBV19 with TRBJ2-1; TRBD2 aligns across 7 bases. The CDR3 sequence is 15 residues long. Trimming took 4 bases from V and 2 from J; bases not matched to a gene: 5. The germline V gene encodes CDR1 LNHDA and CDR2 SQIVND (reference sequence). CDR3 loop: CASSTGGGTYNEQFF. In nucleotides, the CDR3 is TGTGCCAGTAGTACTGGGGGGGGAACCTACAATGAGCAGTTCTTC.

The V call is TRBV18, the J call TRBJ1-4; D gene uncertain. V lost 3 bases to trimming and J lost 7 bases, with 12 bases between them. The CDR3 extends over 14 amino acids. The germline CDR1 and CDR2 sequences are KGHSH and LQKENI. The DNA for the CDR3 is TGTGCCAGCTCACCTGAGATTGATGGTGAAAAACTGTTTTTT. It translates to CASSPEIDGEKLFF.

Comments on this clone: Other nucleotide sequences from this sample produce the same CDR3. The CDR3 region has the DNA TGTGCCAGCAGTGCAGTGTACGAGCAGTACTTC. It specifies CASSAVYEQYF. The V call is TRBV6-1, the J call TRBJ2-7; unclear D gene. V lost 4 bases and J 4 bases, leaving 5 bases between the germline ends. This CDR3 comprises 11 residues. The germline V gene encodes CDR1 MNHNS and CDR2 SASEGT.

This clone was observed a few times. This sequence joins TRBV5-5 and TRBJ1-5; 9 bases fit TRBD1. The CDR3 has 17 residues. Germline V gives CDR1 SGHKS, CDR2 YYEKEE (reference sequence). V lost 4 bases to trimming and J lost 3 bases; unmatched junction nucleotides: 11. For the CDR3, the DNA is TGTGCCAGCAGCCGAACGTTGGGACAGGGAAACAATCAGCCCCAGCATTTT. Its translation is CASSRTLGQGNNQPQHF.

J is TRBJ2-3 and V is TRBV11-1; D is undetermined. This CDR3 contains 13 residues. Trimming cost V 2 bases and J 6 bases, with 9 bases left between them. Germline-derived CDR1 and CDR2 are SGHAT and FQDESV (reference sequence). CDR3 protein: CASSLRLGDTQYF. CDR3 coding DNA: TGTGCCAGCAGCTTACGCCTCGGGGATACGCAGTATTTT.

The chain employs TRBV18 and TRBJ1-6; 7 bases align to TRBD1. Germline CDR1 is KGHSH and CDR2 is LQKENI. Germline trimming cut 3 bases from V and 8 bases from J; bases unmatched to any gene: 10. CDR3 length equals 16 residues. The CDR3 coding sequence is TGTGCCAGCTCACCGTCGACAGGGTCCCGCGATTCACCCCTCCACTTT. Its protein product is CASSPSTGSRDSPLHF.

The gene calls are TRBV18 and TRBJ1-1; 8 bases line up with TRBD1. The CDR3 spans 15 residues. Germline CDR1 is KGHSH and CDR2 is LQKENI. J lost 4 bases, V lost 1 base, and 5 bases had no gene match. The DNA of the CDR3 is TGTGCCAGCTCACCACTAGGACAGGGTGGCACTGAAGCTTTCTTT. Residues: CASSPLGQGGTEAFF. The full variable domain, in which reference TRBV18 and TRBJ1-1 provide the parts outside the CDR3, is NAGVMQNPRHLVRRRGQEARLRCSPMKGHSHVYWYRQLPEEGLKFMVYLQKENIIDESGMPKERFSAEFPKEGPSILRIQQVVRGDSAAYFCASSPLGQGGTEAFFGQGTRLTVV.